The 17 T cell receptor beta chains below come from one sample, sequenced in a study of metastatic and nonmetastatic thyroid tumors. Patients underwent thyroid surgery, and none had received any treatment before it. With MiXCR, TCRdb reprocessed the PCR reads. The table lists roughly 83,000 clones, under 15% of them singletons. Sequencing used blood. The receptors originated from a female donor with papillary thyroid cancer or a benign thyroid nodule (not recorded which). Some clones in this sample may be carry-over from other donors' samples.

This clone was observed many times. The gene calls are TRBV28 and TRBJ2-1; 10 bases are shared with TRBD1. This CDR3 has 15 residues. The germline gives CDR1 MDHEN, CDR2 SYDVKM. Trimming at V came to 6 bases and at J to 10 bases, leaving 12 bases not matched to a gene. In DNA form, the CDR3 reads TGTGCCAGCAGACTTACGGGACAGGGGCGAAAAGAGCAGTTCTTC. It is translated as CASRLTGQGRKEQFF. Full variable domain (outside the CDR3, taken from reference TRBV28 and TRBJ2-1): DVKVTQSSRYLVKRTGEKVFLECVQDMDHENMFWYRQDPGLGLRLIYFSYDVKMKEKGDIPEGYSVSREKKERFSLILESASTNQTSMYLCASRLTGQGRKEQFFGPGTRLTVL.

Many counts were recorded for this clone. The sample holds other DNA sequences that translate to the same CDR3. The chain is built from TRBV4-1 and TRBJ1-6; TRBD1 matches 7 bases. Germline values: CDR1 MGHRA, CDR2 YSYEKL. The CDR3 loop spans 15 amino acids. J gave up 7 bases and V 2 bases, and 5 bases lay outside the gene matches. In nucleotides, the CDR3 is TGCGCCAGCAGCCAATATGGGACAGAGAATTCACCCCTCCACTTT. The encoded protein is CASSQYGTENSPLHF.

This clone has a handful of counts. The chain is built from TRBV12-3 or TRBV12-4 and TRBJ1-2; unclear D gene. Trimming pared 3 bases from V and 8 bases from J, leaving 22 bases between. The CDR3 contains 16 residues. The CDR3, as DNA: TGTGCCAGCAGTTTTGGCCTAACAGTGGGCGTCGGGGGCTACACCTTC. Its protein is CASSFGLTVGVGGYTF.

Ten or more counts support this clone. This rearrangement joins TRBV3-1 to TRBJ2-5, with 11 bases aligning to TRBD2. The trim removed 4 bases at V and 2 bases at J, leaving 3 bases unmatched. CDR1 LGHDT and CDR2 YNNKEL come from the germline V gene (reference sequence). This CDR3 region has 15 residues. CDR3 loop: CASSPLAGVQETQYF. Here the CDR3 DNA reads TGTGCCAGCAGCCCACTAGCGGGGGTTCAAGAGACCCAGTACTTC.

In its sample, this clone was seen a few times. V and J are TRBV19 and TRBJ1-2; TRBD1 might be the D (5 bases). The CDR3 has 15 residues. V lost 9 bases, J lost 3 bases, and 20 bases lay in between. Germline CDR1 is LNHDA and CDR2 is SQIVND (reference sequence). DNA of the CDR3: TGTGCCAGCAGCCTCGGGGGAGGCAGCGACTATGGCTACACCTTC. This codes for CASSLGGGSDYGYTF.

This clone was recorded at least ten times. V usage is TRBV6-5 and J usage is TRBJ2-2, with D uncertain. Germline loops: CDR1 MNHEY, CDR2 SVGAGI. The V end was cut by 2 bases, the J end by 3 bases, with 10 bases between. The CDR3 contains 15 residues. CDR3 sequence (DNA): TGTGCCAGCAGTTACAGCCCGGCGGACACCGGGGAGCTGTTTTTT. It translates to CASSYSPADTGELFF.

V usage is TRBV11-2 and J usage is TRBJ2-7, with TRBD1 identical over 8 bases. This CDR3 is built from 16 residues. Looked up from germline, CDR1 is SGHAT and CDR2 is FQNNGV. After removal of 0 bases from V and 3 bases from J, the junction contained 7 bases not matched to a gene. CDR3 nucleotides: TGTGCCAGCAGCTTAGAACTCCGGGACAGGATCTACGAGCAGTACTTC. The encoded protein is CASSLELRDRIYEQYF.

This clone was picked up many times. The V and J genes are TRBV6-2 or TRBV6-3 and TRBJ1-1; possible D gene TRBD1, 6 bases. The CDR3 covers 16 residues. The V and J ends lost 0 bases and 2 bases respectively, with 13 bases between them. Germline V gene sequence: CDR1 MNHEY, CDR2 SVGEGT. The CDR3 loop is CASSYSLRGHNTEAFF. The CDR3, as DNA: TGTGCCAGCAGTTACTCTCTCCGGGGGCATAACACTGAAGCTTTCTTT.

In nucleotides, the CDR3 is TGTGCCAGCAGTTACCAAGGGAACTATGGCTACACCTTC. Protein: CASSYQGNYGYTF. The chain is built from TRBV6-5 and TRBJ1-2; D is uncertain. The CDR3 sequence is 13 residues long. Germline CDR1 reads MNHEY; CDR2 reads SVGAGI. V was clipped by 2 bases and J by 2 bases, with 6 bases between them.

This clone was seen repeatedly, ten times or more. The chain is built from TRBV7-3 and TRBJ2-7, with TRBD1 matching over 10 bases. V lost 5 bases, J lost 7 bases, and 11 bases stayed unmatched. The CDR3 loop spans 15 amino acids. The germline V gene encodes CDR1 SGHTA and CDR2 FQGTGA. The chain's CDR3 is CASSPGGTGVREQYF. The CDR3, as DNA: TGTGCCAGCAGCCCTGGCGGGACAGGGGTCAGAGAGCAGTACTTC.

In its sample, this clone was seen a few times. A much larger clone is a single base away; this may be a read error. This rearrangement joins TRBV11-2 to TRBJ1-2; D is unclear. The CDR3 contains 14 residues. Germline V gene lookup returns CDR1 SGHAT and CDR2 FQNNGV. V was cut by 5 bases and J by 0 bases, with 10 bases left in between. CDR3 sequence: CASSPYRSNYGYTF. The CDR3 DNA sequence: TGTGCCAGCAGCCCGTACAGATCTAACTATGGCTACACCTTC.

This clone was detected a few times. A junction end diverges from the germline sequence, so it may reflect a read error. The V and J genes are TRBV28 and TRBJ1-4; TRBD1 is a possible D gene (6 bases). CDR1 MDHEN and CDR2 SYDVKM come from the germline V gene. The CDR3 loop spans 17 amino acids. DNA for the CDR3: TGTACCAGCAGTTCGAGTCACGGACAGACACTCAGGGAAAAAATGTTTTTT. It codes for CTSSSSHGQTLREKMFF.

This clone occurred many times. The genes are TRBV29-1 and TRBJ2-7; 14 bases map to TRBD2. There are 16 residues in the CDR3. The germline CDR1 and CDR2 sequences are SQVTM and ANQGSEA. The V segment lost 1 base and the J segment 3 bases; nucleotides outside the gene matches: 5. CDR3 nucleotide sequence: TGCAGCGTTGAAGGACTAGCGGGGGGGTCTGGCTACGAGCAGTACTTC. It specifies CSVEGLAGGSGYEQYF.

In this sample, this clone turned up many times. J is TRBJ1-1 and V is TRBV2, with TRBD1 identical over 7 bases. The V gene end was trimmed by 2 bases and the J gene end by 3 bases; junction bases not matched to a gene: 9. The germline CDR1 and CDR2 sequences are SNHLY and FYNNEI. This CDR3 comprises 16 residues. CDR3 sequence: CASSELGGNGYTEAFF. CDR3 DNA sequence: TGTGCCAGCAGTGAATTAGGGGGCAACGGGTACACTGAAGCTTTCTTT.

About this clone itself: This may arise from a read error, as a much more abundant clone is one base away. The chain uses TRBV11-2 and TRBJ1-1, with 7 bases lining up with TRBD1. CDR1 and CDR2 from the germline V gene are SGHAT and FQNNGV. The CDR3 consists of 14 residues. J gave up 4 bases and V 3 bases, and 5 bases lay outside the gene matches. This CDR3 is CASSFLDRITEAFF. In DNA form, the CDR3 reads TGTGCCAGCAGCTTCCTGGACAGGATCACTGAAGCTTTCTTT.

A word on this clone: Just one base apart from a much larger clone, this may be a read error. The V and J genes are TRBV5-1 and TRBJ1-2, with 8 bases fitting TRBD1. CDR1 and CDR2 from the germline V gene are SGHRS and YFSETQ. The CDR3 contains 15 residues. The V and J ends lost 0 bases and 9 bases, in that order; junction bases with no gene match: 10. The CDR3 protein is CASSLGSGGQFCYTF. CDR3 coding DNA: TGCGCCAGCAGCTTGGGGTCAGGGGGCCAGTTCTGCTACACCTTC.

This clone was counted many times. The J gene is TRBJ2-5, the V gene TRBV12-3 or TRBV12-4; 9 bases map to TRBD1. This CDR3 has 15 amino acids. V lost 1 base, J lost 0 bases, and 0 bases stayed unmatched. The CDR3 sequence is CASSLGTGDQETQYF. The DNA for the CDR3 is TGTGCCAGCAGTTTAGGGACAGGGGACCAAGAGACCCAGTACTTC.